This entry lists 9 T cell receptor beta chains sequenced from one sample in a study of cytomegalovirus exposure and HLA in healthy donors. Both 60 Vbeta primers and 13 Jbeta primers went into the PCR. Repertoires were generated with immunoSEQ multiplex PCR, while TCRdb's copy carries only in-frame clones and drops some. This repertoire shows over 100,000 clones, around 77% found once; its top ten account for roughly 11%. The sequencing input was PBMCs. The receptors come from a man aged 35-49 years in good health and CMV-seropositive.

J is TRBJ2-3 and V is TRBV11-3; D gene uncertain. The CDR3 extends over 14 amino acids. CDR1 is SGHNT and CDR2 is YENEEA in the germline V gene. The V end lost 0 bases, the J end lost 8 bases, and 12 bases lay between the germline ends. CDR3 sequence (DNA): TGTGCCAGCAGCTTAGATCCCACAGTCGCTACGCAGTATTTT. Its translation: CASSLDPTVATQYF.

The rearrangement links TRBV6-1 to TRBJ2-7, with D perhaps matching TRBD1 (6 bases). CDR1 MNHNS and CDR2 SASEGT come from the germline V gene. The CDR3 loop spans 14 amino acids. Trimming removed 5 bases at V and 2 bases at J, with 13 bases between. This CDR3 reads CASSLLQGPYEQYF. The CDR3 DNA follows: TGTGCCAGCAGTTTACTACAGGGACCCTACGAGCAGTACTTC.

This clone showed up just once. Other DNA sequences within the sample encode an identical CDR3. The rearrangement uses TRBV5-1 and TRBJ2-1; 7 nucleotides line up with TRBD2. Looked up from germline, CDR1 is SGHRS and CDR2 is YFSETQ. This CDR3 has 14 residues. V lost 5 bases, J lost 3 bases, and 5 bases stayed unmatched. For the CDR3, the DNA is TGCGCCAGCAGTTCCTCGGGGGGCTACAATGAGCAGTTCTTC. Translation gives CASSSSGGYNEQFF.

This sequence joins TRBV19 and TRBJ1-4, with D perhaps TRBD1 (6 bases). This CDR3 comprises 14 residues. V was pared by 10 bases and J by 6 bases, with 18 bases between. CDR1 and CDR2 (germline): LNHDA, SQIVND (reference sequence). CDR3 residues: CATSGAGADEKLFF. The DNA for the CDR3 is TGTGCCACCTCCGGGGCAGGGGCGGATGAAAAACTGTTTTTT.

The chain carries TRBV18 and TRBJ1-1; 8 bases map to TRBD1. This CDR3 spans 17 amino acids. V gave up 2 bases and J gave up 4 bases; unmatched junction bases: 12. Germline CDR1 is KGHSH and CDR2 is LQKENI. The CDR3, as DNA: TGTGCCAGCTCACCAGGGACAGGCACCCAGGGCACCACTGAAGCTTTCTTT. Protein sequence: CASSPGTGTQGTTEAFF. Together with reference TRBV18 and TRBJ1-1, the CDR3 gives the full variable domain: NAGVMQNPRHLVRRRGQEARLRCSPMKGHSHVYWYRQLPEEGLKFMVYLQKENIIDESGMPKERFSAEFPKEGPSILRIQQVVRGDSAAYFCASSPGTGTQGTTEAFFGQGTRLTVV.

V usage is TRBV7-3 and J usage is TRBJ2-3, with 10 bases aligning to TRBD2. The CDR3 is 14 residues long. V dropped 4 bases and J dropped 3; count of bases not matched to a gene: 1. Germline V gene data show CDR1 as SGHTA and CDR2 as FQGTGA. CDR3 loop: CASSSGLATDTQYF. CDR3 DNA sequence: TGTGCCAGCAGCTCGGGACTAGCGACAGATACGCAGTATTTT.

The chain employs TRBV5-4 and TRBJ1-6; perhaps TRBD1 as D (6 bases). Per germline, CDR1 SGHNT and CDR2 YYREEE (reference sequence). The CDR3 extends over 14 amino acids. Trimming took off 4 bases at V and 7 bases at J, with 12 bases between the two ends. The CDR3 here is CASSPTGPNSPLHF. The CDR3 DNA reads TGTGCCAGCAGCCCGACAGGTCCCAATTCACCCCTCCACTTT.

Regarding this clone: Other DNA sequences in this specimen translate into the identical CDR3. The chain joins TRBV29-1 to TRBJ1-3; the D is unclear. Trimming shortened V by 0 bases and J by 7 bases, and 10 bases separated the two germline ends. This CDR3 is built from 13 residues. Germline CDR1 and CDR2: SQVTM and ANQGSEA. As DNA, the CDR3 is TGCAGCGTTGAAGATCGACAAAGGAACACCATATATTTT. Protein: CSVEDRQRNTIYF.

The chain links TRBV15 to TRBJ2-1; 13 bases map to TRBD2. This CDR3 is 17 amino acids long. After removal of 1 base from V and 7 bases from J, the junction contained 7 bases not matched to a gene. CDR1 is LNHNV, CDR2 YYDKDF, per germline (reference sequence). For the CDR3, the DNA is TGTGCCACCAGCAGAGTCGGTGAACTAGCGGGGGGGAATGAGCAGTTCTTC. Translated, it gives CATSRVGELAGGNEQFF.